Included here is one TCR beta chain sequence, with context. Original methodology: Researchers report that nucleated cell counts were estimated from reference gene primer amplification. The data were produced by immunoSEQ multiplex PCR, yet TCRdb's version contains in-frame clones alone and is incomplete. That table is the source of V, J and clone size, and D and trimming were worked out from the DNA. The sample includes 300,000 to 400,000 clones, 65% to 90% seen only once; the top ten take around 4.2%. The sample originates from a study of blood T cell repertoires in COVID-19. About the study: The United States, Italy and Spain provided the acute and convalescent COVID-19 samples. PBMCs, B-cell-depleted T cells, or T cells were the source of the cDNA or gDNA that made up the material.

CDR1 SGHRS and CDR2 YFSETQ come from the germline V gene. The CDR3 length is 15 residues. The V gene lost 0 bases and the J gene lost 8 bases, with 12 bases spanning the gap. Participant ages covered roughly 18 to 89 years across about 25 US areas. The specimen sequenced was PBMCs or T cells enriched from blood (not recorded which). The rearrangement links TRBV5-1 to TRBJ1-6; D unclear. The receptor was isolated from a woman aged 40 to 50 with acute COVID-19. The CDR3 here is CASSLEPLEDSPLHF. Written as DNA, the CDR3 is TGCGCCAGCAGCTTGGAACCCTTGGAGGATTCACCCCTCCACTTT.